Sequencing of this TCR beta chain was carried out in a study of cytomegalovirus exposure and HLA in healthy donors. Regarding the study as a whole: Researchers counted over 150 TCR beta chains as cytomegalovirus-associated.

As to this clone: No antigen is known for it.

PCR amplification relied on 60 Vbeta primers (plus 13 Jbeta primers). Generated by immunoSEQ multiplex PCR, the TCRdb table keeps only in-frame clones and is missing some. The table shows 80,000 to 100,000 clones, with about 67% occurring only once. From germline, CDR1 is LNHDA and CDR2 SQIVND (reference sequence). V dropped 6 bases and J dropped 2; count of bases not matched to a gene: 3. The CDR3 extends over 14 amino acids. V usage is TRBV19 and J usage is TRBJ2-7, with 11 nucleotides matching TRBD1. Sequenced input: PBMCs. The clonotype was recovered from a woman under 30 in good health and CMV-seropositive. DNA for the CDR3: TGTGCCAGTAGATCGGGACAGGGGGCCTACGAGCAGTACTTC. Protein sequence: CASRSGQGAYEQYF.